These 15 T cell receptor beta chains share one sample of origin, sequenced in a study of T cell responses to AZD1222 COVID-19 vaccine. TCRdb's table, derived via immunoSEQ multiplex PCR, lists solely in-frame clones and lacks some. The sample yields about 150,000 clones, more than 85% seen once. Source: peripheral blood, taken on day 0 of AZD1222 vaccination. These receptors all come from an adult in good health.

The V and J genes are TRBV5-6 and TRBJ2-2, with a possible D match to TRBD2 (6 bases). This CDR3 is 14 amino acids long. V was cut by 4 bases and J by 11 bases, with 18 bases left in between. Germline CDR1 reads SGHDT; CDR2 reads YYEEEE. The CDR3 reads CASSRSGHPIELFF. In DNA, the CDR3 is TGTGCCAGCAGCCGTAGCGGACACCCGATTGAGCTGTTTTTT.

Written as DNA, the CDR3 is TGTGCCAGCAGACCACAGGGGGGGACTGAAGCTTTCTTT. This sequence encodes CASRPQGGTEAFF. The chain employs TRBV7-9 and TRBJ1-1; 8 bases line up with TRBD1. V shed 6 bases and J 5 bases; nucleotides not matched to a gene: 5. The CDR3 is made up of 13 amino acids. Per germline, CDR1 SEHNR and CDR2 FQNEAQ (reference sequence). The entire variable domain, with the rest obtained from reference TRBV7-9 and TRBJ1-1, is as follows: DTGVSQNPRHKITKRGQNVTFRCDPISEHNRLYWYRQTLGQGPEFLTYFQNEAQLEKSRLLSDRFSAERPKGSFSTLEIQRTEQGDSAMYLCASRPQGGTEAFFGQGTRLTVV.

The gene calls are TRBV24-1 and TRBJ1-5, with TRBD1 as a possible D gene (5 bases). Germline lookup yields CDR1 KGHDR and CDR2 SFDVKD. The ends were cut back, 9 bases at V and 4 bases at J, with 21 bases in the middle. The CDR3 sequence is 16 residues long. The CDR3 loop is CATAAHGDSYNQPQHF. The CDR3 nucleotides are TGTGCCACCGCGGCCCACGGTGACAGCTATAATCAGCCCCAGCATTTT.

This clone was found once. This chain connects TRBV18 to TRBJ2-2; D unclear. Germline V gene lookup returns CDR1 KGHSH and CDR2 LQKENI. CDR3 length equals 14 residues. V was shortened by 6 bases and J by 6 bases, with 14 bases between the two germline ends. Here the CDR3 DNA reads TGTGCCAGCTCGGCGCCTTACCTCCCCGGGGAGCTGTTTTTT. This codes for CASSAPYLPGELFF.

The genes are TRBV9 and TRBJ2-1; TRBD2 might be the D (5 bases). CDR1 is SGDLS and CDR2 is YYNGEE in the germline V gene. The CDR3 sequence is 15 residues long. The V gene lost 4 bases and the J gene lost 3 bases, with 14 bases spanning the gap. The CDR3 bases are TGTGCCAGCAGCCCGACGCGGGTTATCTACAATGAGCAGTTCTTC. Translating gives CASSPTRVIYNEQFF.

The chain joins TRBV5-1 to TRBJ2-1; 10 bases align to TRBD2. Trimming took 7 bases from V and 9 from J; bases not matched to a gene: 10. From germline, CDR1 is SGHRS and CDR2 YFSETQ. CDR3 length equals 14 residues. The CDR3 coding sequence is TGCGCCAGCCAGAGCGGGGGGGCCACCAGTGAGCAGTTCTTC. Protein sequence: CASQSGGATSEQFF.

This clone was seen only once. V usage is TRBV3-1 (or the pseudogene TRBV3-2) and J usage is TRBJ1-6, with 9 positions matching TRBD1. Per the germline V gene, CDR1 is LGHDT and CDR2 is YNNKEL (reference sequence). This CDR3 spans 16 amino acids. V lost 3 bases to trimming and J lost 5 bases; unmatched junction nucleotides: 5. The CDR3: CASSQGGTGHNSPLHF. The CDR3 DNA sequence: TGTGCCAGCAGCCAGGGGGGGACAGGGCATAATTCACCCCTCCACTTT.

The CDR3 sequence: CASSQSATGTLSYGYTF. CDR3 nucleotide sequence: TGCGCCAGCAGCCAAAGCGCGACAGGGACCCTGAGCTATGGCTACACCTTC. The gene calls are TRBV4-1 and TRBJ1-2; 7 nucleotides line up with TRBD1. From germline, CDR1 is MGHRA and CDR2 YSYEKL. The CDR3 totals 17 residues. The junction had 13 bases not matched to a gene; V was cut back by 2 bases and J by 4 bases.

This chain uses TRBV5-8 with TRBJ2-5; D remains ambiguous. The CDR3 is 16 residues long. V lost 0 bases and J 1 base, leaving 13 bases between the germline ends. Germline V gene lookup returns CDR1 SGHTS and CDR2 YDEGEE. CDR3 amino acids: CASSLEGLGSQETQYF. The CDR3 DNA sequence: TGTGCCAGCAGCTTGGAGGGTCTGGGTTCCCAAGAGACCCAGTACTTC.

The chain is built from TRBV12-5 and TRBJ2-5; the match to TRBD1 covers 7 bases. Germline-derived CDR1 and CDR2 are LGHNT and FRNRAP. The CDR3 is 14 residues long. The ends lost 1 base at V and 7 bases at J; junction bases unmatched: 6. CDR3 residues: CASGLDRGRGTQYF. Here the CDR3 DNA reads TGTGCTAGTGGTTTGGACAGGGGCAGAGGGACCCAGTACTTC.

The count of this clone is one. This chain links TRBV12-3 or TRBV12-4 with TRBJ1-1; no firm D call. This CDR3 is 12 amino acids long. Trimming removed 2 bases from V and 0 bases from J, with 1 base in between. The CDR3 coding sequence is TGTGCCAGCAGTTTAATGAACACTGAAGCTTTCTTT. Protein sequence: CASSLMNTEAFF.

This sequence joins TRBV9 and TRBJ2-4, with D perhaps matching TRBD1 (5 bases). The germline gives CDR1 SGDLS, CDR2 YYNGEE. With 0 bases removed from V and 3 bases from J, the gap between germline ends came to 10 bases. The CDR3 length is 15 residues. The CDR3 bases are TGTGCCAGCAGCGTAGGTAGTCAGGGCAAAAACATTCAGTACTTC. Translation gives CASSVGSQGKNIQYF.

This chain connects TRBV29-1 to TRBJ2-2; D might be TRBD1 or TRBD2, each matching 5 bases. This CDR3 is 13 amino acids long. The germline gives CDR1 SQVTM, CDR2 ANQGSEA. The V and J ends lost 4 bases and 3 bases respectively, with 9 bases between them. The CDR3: CSVVGGYTGELFF. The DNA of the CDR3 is TGCAGCGTTGTTGGGGGATACACCGGGGAGCTGTTTTTT.

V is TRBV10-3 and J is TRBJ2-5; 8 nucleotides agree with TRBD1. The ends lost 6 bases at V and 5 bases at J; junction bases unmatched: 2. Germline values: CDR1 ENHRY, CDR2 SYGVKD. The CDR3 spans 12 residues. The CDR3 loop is CAISRQGETQYF. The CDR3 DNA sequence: TGTGCCATCAGCAGACAGGGGGAGACCCAGTACTTC.

CDR3 sequence reads: CASSISPGYLRTEAFF. DNA for the CDR3: TGTGCCAGTAGTATTAGCCCAGGGTATTTGAGAACTGAAGCTTTCTTT. The chain couples TRBV19 to TRBJ1-1, with a possible D match to TRBD1 (5 bases). Trimming took off 3 bases at V and 5 bases at J, with 19 bases between the two ends. The CDR3 runs to 16 residues. CDR1 LNHDA and CDR2 SQIVND come from the germline V gene (reference sequence).